A selection of T cell receptor beta chains follows, all from one sample in a study of blood T cell repertoires in COVID-19. Profiled with immunoSEQ multiplex PCR; TCRdb holds only in-frame clones, not every one. The sample consists of approximately 300,000 clones, roughly nine tenths of them appearing once. Sequenced: peripheral blood. The receptors were sampled from a man aged 18 to 30 who had recovered from COVID-19. The CDR3 runs from the conserved cysteine through the conserved F or W. The D gene is left open where the match is weak. Rows may omit the clone size; those that give it use once, few, many or a size class.

TRBJ2-3 | TRBV4-1 | NA | TRBD2 | TGCGCCAGCAGCCAAGAGGGTCCGGGACTAGCGGGGGGTACGCAGTATTTT | CASSQEGPGLAGGTQYF
TRBJ2-7 | TRBV4-2 | NA | NA | TGTGCCAGCAGCCAAGATGTCGACGAGCAGTACTTC | CASSQDVDEQYF
TRBJ2-7 | TRBV27 | NA | NA | TGTGCCAGCAGTCCCAACTTATACGAGCAGTACTTC | CASSPNLYEQYF
TRBJ2-7 | TRBV7-6 | NA | NA | TGTGCCAGCAGCTCCCGGGACACGGGAATCTACGAGCAGTACTTC | CASSSRDTGIYEQYF
TRBJ1-6 | TRBV9 | NA | NA | TGTGCCAGCAGCCCATCAGGGTACTTAGTACATAATTCACCCCTCCACTTT | CASSPSGYLVHNSPLHF
TRBJ1-1 | TRBV2 | NA | TRBD1 | TGTGCCAGCAGTGTGACAGGGGTGGGCACTGAAGCTTTCTTT | CASSVTGVGTEAFF
TRBJ2-2 | TRBV5-1 | NA | NA | TGCGCCAGCAGCCCCCGACTAGCCGGGGAGCTGTTTTTT | CASSPRLAGELFF
TRBJ2-7 | TRBV19 | NA | NA | TGTGCCAGTAGTATTTCGGGGAATTTGGTCTCGGCCTACGAGCAGTACTTC | CASSISGNLVSAYEQYF
TRBJ1-2 | TRBV12-3/TRBV12-4 | NA | NA | TGTGCCAGCAGTTCCAGAACAGGGATAGGCTACACCTTC | CASSSRTGIGYTF
TRBJ2-1 | TRBV5-1 | NA | NA | TGCGCCAGCAGCTTGGTTGTAGGGGTGGGCAATGAGCAGTTCTTC | CASSLVVGVGNEQFF
TRBJ2-7 | TRBV10-1 | NA | TRBD2 | TGCGCCAGCAGTGAAGCAACGGGACTAGTGGGGGGCGAGCAGTACTTC | CASSEATGLVGGEQYF
TRBJ1-4 | TRBV7-2 | NA | NA | TGTGCCAGCAGCCAACAATCAACTAATGAAAAACTGTTTTTT | CASSQQSTNEKLFF
TRBJ2-1 | TRBV6-4 | few | NA | TGTGCCAGCAGTTACGTAGGGGCCGGTGAGCAGTTCTTC | CASSYVGAGEQFF
TRBJ1-2 | TRBV2 | NA | TRBD1 | TGTGCCAGCAGTGTTCTTCAAGGACAGGGGAAGAACTATGGCTACACCTTC | CASSVLQGQGKNYGYTF
TRBJ2-7 | TRBV5-4 | NA | NA | TGTGCCAGCAGCTTTGGAGATTACGAGCAGTACTTC | CASSFGDYEQYF
TRBJ1-1 | TRBV7-9 | NA | NA | TGTGCCAGCAGCCCCGCCCTAGGGGAGAACACTGAAGCTTTCTTT | CASSPALGENTEAFF
TRBJ2-3 | TRBV6-2/TRBV6-3 | NA | NA | TGTGCCAGCAGCCATACACCAGATACGCAGTATTTT | CASSHTPDTQYF
TRBJ2-3 | TRBV7-9 | NA | NA | TGTGCCAGCAGCCTTAGTGGTAGCTTGGATACGCAGTATTTT | CASSLSGSLDTQYF
TRBJ2-7 | TRBV5-8 | NA | NA | TGTGCCAGCACCCCCCTAGCAGGGGACGAGCAGTACTTC | CASTPLAGDEQYF
TRBJ1-3 | TRBV5-3 | NA | TRBD1 | TGTGCCAGAAGCGAGACAGGGCGAAGCTTAAGCTCTGGAAACACCATATATTTT | CARSETGRSLSSGNTIYF
TRBJ1-2 | TRBV6-5 | once | NA | TGTGCCAGCAGTTACTCCGCGCAGGGGTATGGCTACACCTTC | CASSYSAQGYGYTF
TRBJ1-1 | TRBV7-2 | NA | NA | TGTGCCAGCAGCTTAGTAAGCTCACCCCTCTTGAACACTGAAGCTTTCTTT | CASSLVSSPLLNTEAFF
TRBJ1-2 | TRBV18 | once | TRBD1 | TGTGCCAGCTCACCGGGGACAGGGGGCGACTATGGCTACACCTTC | CASSPGTGGDYGYTF
TRBJ1-1 | TRBV7-9 | NA | NA | TGTGCCAGCAGGCACCCAGGGAACACTGAAGCTTTCTTT | CASRHPGNTEAFF
TRBJ1-1 | TRBV7-2 | NA | TRBD1 | TGTGCCAGCAGCCGCTCGGGACAGGGGGTGGATGAAGCTTTCTTT | CASSRSGQGVDEAFF
TRBJ2-2 | TRBV7-9 | NA | TRBD2 | TGTGCCAGCAGTACGGGAGGGATTTACACCGGGGAGCTGTTTTTT | CASSTGGIYTGELFF
TRBJ1-1 | TRBV5-1 | NA | NA | TGCGCCAGCAGCTTAGGGGGACTGAACACTGAAGCTTTCTTT | CASSLGGLNTEAFF